This TCR beta chain was obtained from a study of blood T cells in healthy people across ages. General observations from the study: Per million T cells, TCR beta diversity dropped roughly linearly as age increased.

Only a few counts were recorded for this clonotype. The antigen remains unidentified. A J-beta primer mix and a sample-barcoded 5' primer were used in a second PCR of about 6 to 12 cycles. A single record per CDR3 protein comes from TCRdb applying MiXCR to the 5' RACE reads. The sample holds about 1.6 million distinct CDR3 sequences, 34% seen once. The ends lost 6 bases at V and 4 bases at J; junction bases unmatched: 7. The CDR3 has 15 amino acids. Per the germline V gene, CDR1 is MDHEN and CDR2 is SYDVKM. This clonotype was obtained from a woman in her thirties in good health. The sample consisted of blood. V is TRBV28 and J is TRBJ2-3; 10 positions agree with TRBD2. This chain's CDR3 is CASRKRGGRSDTQYF. CDR3 coding DNA: TGTGCCAGCAGGAAGCGGGGGGGCCGATCAGATACGCAGTATTTT.